A single sample is the source of the 21 T cell receptor beta chains below, sequenced in a study of tumor and adjacent non-tumor tissue in lung cancer. A modified ARM-PCR protocol with three rounds of nested PCR amplified TCRbeta. One entry per CDR3 protein, called by TCRdb with MiXCR from the multiplex PCR reads. Of roughly 93,000 distinct CDR3 sequences in the sample, 67% are singletons; the top ten hold 18%. RNA was extracted from bulk tissue without any cell sorting. Sequenced input: lung tumor tissue. Receptor source: a man aged 60 to 75 with non-small cell lung cancer.

The V gene is TRBV4-1, the J gene TRBJ2-1, with 8 bases aligning to TRBD1. V shed 11 bases, J shed 8 bases, and the junction held 17 bases outside the gene matches. Germline CDR1 is MGHRA and CDR2 is YSYEKL. The CDR3 is 15 residues long. CDR3 DNA: TGCGCCGTCAGCCAAGAGACAGGGGCGGGTTATGAGCAGTTCTTC. Translation gives CAVSQETGAGYEQFF.

The chain links TRBV5-1 to TRBJ2-3, with TRBD2 matching 9 bases. Looked up from germline, CDR1 is SGHRS and CDR2 is YFSETQ. The CDR3 has 15 amino acids. V was clipped by 2 bases and J by 3 bases; unmatched bases: 4. In nucleotides, the CDR3 is TGCGCCAGCAGCTTTAGCGGGAGTACGACAGATACGCAGTATTTT. It codes for CASSFSGSTTDTQYF.

This chain joins TRBV20-1 and TRBJ2-7; possible D gene TRBD1, 7 bases. Trimming pared 2 bases from V and 3 bases from J, leaving 20 bases between. Germline CDR1 and CDR2: DFQATT and SNEGSKA (reference sequence). CDR3 length: 16 residues. The CDR3 region has the DNA TGCAGTGCTAGACCTTCTGTCAGGGGGGATAACTACGAGCAGTACTTC. Its translation is CSARPSVRGDNYEQYF.

On this clonotype: A read error may produce the germline difference seen at one junction end. The chain joins TRBV6-1 to TRBJ2-7, with D hard to call. Germline V lookup: CDR1 MNHNS, CDR2 SASEGT. The length of the CDR3 is 11 residues. DNA of the CDR3: TGTGTCAGCCGACAATCCTACGAGCAGTACTTC. This sequence encodes CVSRQSYEQYF.

The CDR3, as DNA: TGTGCCAGCAGTCCTGGGACTTTTGTCTCGCGGGCCAACGTCCTGACTTTC. Its translation: CASSPGTFVSRANVLTF. The V and J genes are TRBV12-3 or TRBV12-4 and TRBJ2-6, with D maybe TRBD2 (6 bases). The ends were cut back, 5 bases at V and 5 bases at J, with 19 bases in the middle. CDR3 length equals 17 residues.

On this clonotype: At one boundary the junction diverges from the germline segment, which might be a read error. The CDR3, as DNA: TGTGCCAGCAGCGGGACAGGGGTTATGGGTGTTGCCAGAAACATTCAGTACTTC. It translates to CASSGTGVMGVARNIQYF. The genes are TRBV28 and TRBJ2-4, with TRBD1 identical over 10 bases. This CDR3 region has 18 residues. Germline values: CDR1 MDHEN, CDR2 SYDVKM.

A word on this clonotype: At one boundary the junction diverges from the germline segment, which might be a read error. The V call is TRBV4-1, the J call TRBJ1-1; D is unresolved. Germline V lookup: CDR1 MGHRA, CDR2 YSYEKL. CDR3 length: 14 residues. Written as DNA, the CDR3 is TGCGACAGCAGCCACGTCAAGGAGAACACTGAAGCTTTCTTT. Protein sequence: CDSSHVKENTEAFF.

Remarks on this clonotype: This clone may be a read error of a much larger clone one base away. The rearrangement joins TRBV20-1 to TRBJ2-3, with D unresolved. V lost 7 bases and J lost 2, with 16 bases in between. Germline CDR1 reads DFQATT; CDR2 reads SNEGSKA (reference sequence). The length of the CDR3 is 14 residues. CDR3 nucleotide sequence: TGCAGTGTTAGTCACGGTACATTCACAGATACGCAGTATTTT. Protein product: CSVSHGTFTDTQYF.

For this clonotype: One end of the junction fails to match germline, which may point to a read error. This CDR3 reads CASRTDIEASF. The CDR3 DNA is TGTGCCAGCAGAACCGACATTGAAGCTTCCTTT. This rearrangement joins TRBV7-9 to TRBJ1-1; D is ambiguous. CDR1 SEHNR and CDR2 FQNEAQ come from the germline V gene (reference sequence). CDR3 size: 11 residues.

V and J are TRBV4-1 and TRBJ1-6; 7 bases line up with TRBD1. Germline V gene lookup returns CDR1 MGHRA and CDR2 YSYEKL. The CDR3 totals 18 residues. Trimming removed 0 bases from V and 10 bases from J; junction bases left unmatched: 15. CDR3 nucleotides: TGCGCCAGCAGCCAAGAGGTGGGGGCAGGGGGACGAGGGTCACCCCTCCACTTT. This sequence encodes CASSQEVGAGGRGSPLHF.

For this clonotype: This CDR3 fails to terminate in the conserved phenylalanine or tryptophan, so it likely reflects a read error. J is TRBJ2-5 and V is TRBV6-6; 8 bases are shared with TRBD2. CDR3 length: 17 amino acids. Germline CDR1 reads MNHNY; CDR2 reads SVGAGI (reference sequence). V trimming: 8 bases; J trimming: 2 bases; junction bases outside the gene matches: 16. The CDR3 coding sequence is TGTGCCAGCCCTCCGGGACTAGTGGGAGTGTTTCAAGAGACCCAGTACTTA. This translates into CASPPGLVGVFQETQYL.

In regard to this clonotype: Germline and junction disagree at one end, which may indicate a read error. This sequence joins TRBV4-3 and TRBJ2-1; no firm D call. The CDR3 is 14 residues long. Germline values: CDR1 LGHNA, CDR2 YSLEER. The CDR3 spells CANSHSRGFNEQFF. The CDR3 bases are TGCGCCAACAGCCATTCCCGCGGATTCAATGAGCAGTTCTTC.

This clonotype was seen a few times. At one end, the junction sequence differs from germline, possibly due to a read error. The V gene is TRBV7-8, the J gene TRBJ2-7, with D possibly TRBD1 on 5 matching bases. From germline, CDR1 is SGHVS and CDR2 FQNEAQ. This CDR3 has 12 amino acids. The CDR3 here is CASNLDSHEQYF. CDR3 DNA sequence: TGTGCCAGCAACTTAGACAGCCACGAGCAGTACTTC.

Remarks on this clonotype: One base away lies a much larger clone, so this may be a sequencing read error. V gene TRBV20-1 combines with J gene TRBJ1-2; D might be TRBD1 (5 bases). CDR3 length equals 16 residues. Per germline, CDR1 DFQATT and CDR2 SNEGSKA (reference sequence). In DNA, the CDR3 is TGCAGTGCTAGTAAGGACAATTTTGCGCCTAACCATGGCTACACCTTC. Its translation: CSASKDNFAPNHGYTF.

Comments on this clonotype: Because it lacks the conserved phenylalanine or tryptophan at the end, this CDR3 is likely a read error. In DNA form, the CDR3 reads TGTGCCAGCGGCCAAGATGCGGTCCCCCCAGCGAGCATTCAGTACTCC. Its protein is CASGQDAVPPASIQYS. The chain carries TRBV4-2 and TRBJ2-4; D gene uncertain. Per the germline V gene, CDR1 is LGHNA and CDR2 is YNFKEQ. This CDR3 comprises 16 residues.

The J gene is TRBJ1-2, the V gene TRBV6-1; D is undetermined. CDR1 and CDR2 from the germline V gene are MNHNS and SASEGT. Trimming took off 8 bases at V and 11 bases at J, with 30 bases between the two ends. This CDR3 has 16 amino acids. The CDR3 DNA reads as TGTGCCAGCCGAGAGAAACTAAGTGCACCCAACTATGATTACACCTTC. This codes for CASREKLSAPNYDYTF.

With regard to this clonotype: At one end, the junction sequence differs from germline, possibly due to a read error. The V call is TRBV5-4, the J call TRBJ1-1, with TRBD1 as a possible D gene (5 bases). Looked up from germline, CDR1 is SGHNT and CDR2 is YYREEE (reference sequence). This CDR3 region has 14 residues. The CDR3 DNA reads as TGTGCCAGTAGCCTATCGACAGTGAACACTGAAGCTCTCTTT. Protein product: CASSLSTVNTEALF.

The CDR3 nucleotides read TGTGCCAGTAGGTCCGAGACAGTGAAGACCGGGGAGCTGTTTTTT. Translated: CASRSETVKTGELFF. The genes are TRBV6-5 and TRBJ2-2; TRBD1 is a possible D gene (5 bases). The V end was cut by 9 bases, the J end by 5 bases, with 19 bases between. Germline CDR1 MNHEY, CDR2 SVGAGI. CDR3 length: 15 residues.

To note about this clonotype: The junction and the germline gene differ at one end; a read error may be behind it. V gene TRBV6-1 combines with J gene TRBJ2-7; a possible D gene is TRBD1 (5 bases). Germline lookup yields CDR1 MNHNS and CDR2 SASEGT. This CDR3 has 15 amino acids. CDR3 amino acids: CASSSGAFASYEQYF. The DNA of the CDR3 is TGTGCCAGCAGTTCTGGGGCATTCGCCTCCTACGAGCAGTATTTC.

With respect to this clonotype: Likely a read error: the CDR3 ends without its conserved phenylalanine or tryptophan. It is unclear where the CDR3 begins or ends on the DNA, so no DNA is shown, and the CDR3 is as TCRdb lists it. The chain combines TRBV6-5 with TRBJ2-5; whether TRBD1, the table's D call, matches the DNA was not checked. Germline V lookup: CDR1 MNHEY, CDR2 SVGAGI. The CDR3 spans 14 amino acids, including both terminal residues. This chain's CDR3 is CASRGTWGGETQYY.

About this clonotype itself: A much larger clone lies one base from this, so it may be a read error. The V call is TRBV29-1, the J call TRBJ2-5, with D tentatively TRBD1 (6 bases). The CDR3 sequence is 13 residues long. Germline V lookup: CDR1 SQVTM, CDR2 ANQGSEA. The CDR3: CSVADRFQVTQYF. Here the CDR3 DNA reads TGCAGCGTGGCCGACAGGTTCCAAGTGACCCAGTACTTC.